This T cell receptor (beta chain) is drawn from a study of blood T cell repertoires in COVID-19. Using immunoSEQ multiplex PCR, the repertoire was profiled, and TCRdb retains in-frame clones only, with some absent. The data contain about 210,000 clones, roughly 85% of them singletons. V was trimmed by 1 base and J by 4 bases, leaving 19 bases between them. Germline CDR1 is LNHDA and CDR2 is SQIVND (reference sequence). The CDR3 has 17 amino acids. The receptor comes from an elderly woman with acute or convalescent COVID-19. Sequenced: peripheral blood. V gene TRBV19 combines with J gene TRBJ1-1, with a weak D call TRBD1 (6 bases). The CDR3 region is CASSIVKGVSTTTEAFF. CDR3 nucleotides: TGTGCCAGTAGTATAGTCAAGGGGGTATCAACGACCACTGAAGCTTTCTTT.